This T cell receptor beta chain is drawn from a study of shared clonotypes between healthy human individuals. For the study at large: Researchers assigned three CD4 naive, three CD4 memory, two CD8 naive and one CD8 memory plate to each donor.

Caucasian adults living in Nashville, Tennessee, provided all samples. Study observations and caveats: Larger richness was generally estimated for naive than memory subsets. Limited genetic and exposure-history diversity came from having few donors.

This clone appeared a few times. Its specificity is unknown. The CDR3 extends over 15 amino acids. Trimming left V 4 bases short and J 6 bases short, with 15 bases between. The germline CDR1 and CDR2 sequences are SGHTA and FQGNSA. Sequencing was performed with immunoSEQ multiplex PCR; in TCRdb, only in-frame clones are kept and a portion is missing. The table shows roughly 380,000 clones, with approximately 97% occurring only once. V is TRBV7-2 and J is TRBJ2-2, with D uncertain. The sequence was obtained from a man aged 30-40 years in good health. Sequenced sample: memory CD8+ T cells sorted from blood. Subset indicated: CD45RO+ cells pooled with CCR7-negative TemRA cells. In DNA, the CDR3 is TGTGCCAGCAGCTCAAACCCACATGTGGCCGGGGAGCTGTTTTTT. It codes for CASSSNPHVAGELFF.